What follows are 5 T cell receptor beta chains derived from one specimen sequenced in a study of human T cells and chemical hapten exposure. TCRdb re-called the RACE reads with MiXCR, one entry per CDR3 protein. The repertoire consists of about 350,000 distinct CDR3 sequences, with around 5.5% occurring once and the leading ten covering around 8%. The sample's time point: pre-sensitization, week 0. Treatment indicated: therapeutic diphenylcyclopropenone sensitization with weekly scalp DPC. The source was whole blood, collected in connection with sensitization to the hapten diphenylcyclopropenone (DPC). Receptor source: a woman aged 18 to 35 with alopecia areata. Some clones in this sample may be carry-over from other donors' samples.

The CDR3 nucleotides read TGTGCCAGCAGCCTTATAGCGGGGGGGTATCAAGATACGCAGTATTTT. Translating gives CASSLIAGGYQDTQYF. This chain links TRBV3-1 with TRBJ2-3; 11 bases line up with TRBD2. The CDR3 is made up of 16 amino acids. V was pared by 4 bases and J by 5 bases, with 8 bases of the junction left unmatched. The germline V gene encodes CDR1 LGHDT and CDR2 YNNKEL (reference sequence).

The chain has TRBV2 and TRBJ2-1; maybe TRBD1 (5 bases). CDR1 and CDR2 (germline): SNHLY, FYNNEI. The CDR3 has 16 residues. V was pared by 2 bases and J by 0 bases, with 11 bases between. CDR3 amino acids: CASSESGLDSYNEQFF. The CDR3 nucleotides read TGTGCCAGCAGTGAATCAGGGCTCGACTCCTACAATGAGCAGTTCTTC.

This clonotype was detected a few times. The chain uses TRBV18 and TRBJ2-7; a possible D gene is TRBD1 (6 bases). Germline lookup yields CDR1 KGHSH and CDR2 LQKENI. The CDR3 is 15 amino acids. Trimming pared 3 bases from V and 1 base from J, leaving 13 bases between. The CDR3: CASSPGPRGSYEQYF. The CDR3 DNA reads as TGTGCCAGCTCACCCGGGCCTAGGGGGTCCTACGAGCAGTACTTC.

This clonotype was detected ten times or more. The chain joins TRBV7-9 to TRBJ1-6; tentatively, D is TRBD1 (5 bases). The CDR3 has 13 amino acids. V was cut by 4 bases and J by 7 bases, with 8 bases left in between. The V gene's germline CDR1 is SEHNR and CDR2 FQNEAQ (reference sequence). The chain's CDR3 is CASSSYRNSPLHF. For the CDR3, the DNA is TGTGCCAGCAGCTCCTACAGGAATTCACCCCTCCACTTT.

This clonotype was seen at least ten times. The chain carries TRBV4-3 and TRBJ1-5, with TRBD1 matching over 8 bases. V was clipped by 0 bases and J by 6 bases; unmatched bases: 4. The germline V gene encodes CDR1 LGHNA and CDR2 YSLEER. The CDR3 loop spans 15 amino acids. The CDR3 nucleotides are TGCGCCAGCAGCCAAGACAGGGGGCTGAGTCAGCCCCAGCATTTT. Its protein product is CASSQDRGLSQPQHF.